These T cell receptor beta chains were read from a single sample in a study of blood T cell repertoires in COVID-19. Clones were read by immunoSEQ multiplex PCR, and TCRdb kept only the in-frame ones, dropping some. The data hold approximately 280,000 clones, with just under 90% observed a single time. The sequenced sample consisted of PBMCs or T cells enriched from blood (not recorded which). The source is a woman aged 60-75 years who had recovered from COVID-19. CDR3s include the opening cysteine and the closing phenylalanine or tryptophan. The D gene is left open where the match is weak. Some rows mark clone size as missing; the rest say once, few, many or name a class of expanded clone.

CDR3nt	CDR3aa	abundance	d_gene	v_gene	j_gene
TGTGCCAGCAGTTTGTCAGGGGGGCCGCCCCAGCATTTT	CASSLSGGPPQHF	NA	TRBD1	TRBV28	TRBJ1-5
TGTGCCAGCAGTTTGGCAGGGCTCAATTCACCCCTCCACTTT	CASSLAGLNSPLHF	NA	NA	TRBV28	TRBJ1-6
TGTGCCTGGAGTGTCACGGGACTTGAAGCTTTCTTT	CAWSVTGLEAFF	NA	NA	TRBV30	TRBJ1-1
TGTGCCAGCAGTTACGACAGGGGGGGGAACTATGGCTACACCTTC	CASSYDRGGNYGYTF	NA	TRBD1	TRBV6-5	TRBJ1-2
TGTGCCAGCAGCTTAGAGGTGGCTCTGCAGGGAGATACGCAGTATTTT	CASSLEVALQGDTQYF	NA	NA	TRBV11-2	TRBJ2-3
TGTGCCAGCAGTTACTCGACACTTGAAAAACTGTTTTTT	CASSYSTLEKLFF	NA	NA	TRBV6-2/TRBV6-3	TRBJ1-4
TGTGCCATCAGTGAACAGGGATCCTATGGCTACACCTTC	CAISEQGSYGYTF	NA	NA	TRBV10-3	TRBJ1-2
TGTGCCAGCAGCGTAGATCTGGGACAGGGTTACACAGATACGCAGTATTTT	CASSVDLGQGYTDTQYF	NA	TRBD1	TRBV9	TRBJ2-3
TGTGCCAGCAGCTTCGGGAATTCTGGGGCCAACGTCCTGACTTTC	CASSFGNSGANVLTF	NA	NA	TRBV7-8	TRBJ2-6
TGCGCCAGCAGCTCATCTCAGGGGGATACGCAGTATTTT	CASSSSQGDTQYF	NA	NA	TRBV5-1	TRBJ2-3
TGTGCCTGGAGTGTATGGGGGGTACAAGAGACCCAGTACTTC	CAWSVWGVQETQYF	NA	NA	TRBV30	TRBJ2-5
TGTGCCAGCAGCCAATCCACAGCTTCTCGGAATCAGCCCCAGCATTTT	CASSQSTASRNQPQHF	NA	NA	TRBV7-9	TRBJ1-5
TGCGCCAGCAGCCAAGAACCAGGCTCTGGAAACACCATATATTTT	CASSQEPGSGNTIYF	NA	NA	TRBV4-1	TRBJ1-3
TGTGCCAGCAGCGTAGCTTCCGGTGAGGCTTTCTTT	CASSVASGEAFF	once	NA	TRBV9	TRBJ1-1
TGTGCTAGCAGCGGAACAGGAAACACCATATATTTT	CASSGTGNTIYF	once	NA	TRBV9	TRBJ1-3
TGTGCCAGCAGCGTAGGATTAGGCGGCTCTGGAAACACCATATATTTT	CASSVGLGGSGNTIYF	NA	NA	TRBV9	TRBJ1-3
TGTGCCAGCAGCTGGTCTAGCGGGGGTTACCAAGAGACCCAGTACTTC	CASSWSSGGYQETQYF	NA	TRBD2	TRBV5-4	TRBJ2-5
TGTGCCAGCAGTCCAGGGCACCTTCGGACAGATACGCAGTATTTT	CASSPGHLRTDTQYF	once	NA	TRBV28	TRBJ2-3
TGTGCCAGCAGCTCGGGACTAGCGGGAGGTTGGGGTACGCAGTATTTT	CASSSGLAGGWGTQYF	NA	TRBD2	TRBV7-9	TRBJ2-3
TGTGCCAGCTCACCACCGATGGGGGCAGGGGCTGGAAACACCATATATTTT	CASSPPMGAGAGNTIYF	few	NA	TRBV18	TRBJ1-3
TGTGCCAGCAGTGAATCCGAGACAGGGGCGCGGAAAGAAAAACTGTTTTTT	CASSESETGARKEKLFF	once	TRBD1	TRBV25-1	TRBJ1-4
TGTGCCAGCAGCCCCGCGGGCGGGGAGCAGTACTTC	CASSPAGGEQYF	NA	NA	TRBV7-3	TRBJ2-7
TGTGCCAGCGCGAGACAGCAAGAGACCCAGTACTTC	CASARQQETQYF	NA	NA	TRBV25-1	TRBJ2-5
TGCGCCAGCAGCTTGGGTTCCTCGGATGAAAAACTGTTTTTT	CASSLGSSDEKLFF	NA	NA	TRBV5-1	TRBJ1-4
TGTGCCATCATGGGCAACTACAATGAGCAGTTCTTC	CAIMGNYNEQFF	NA	NA	TRBV10-3	TRBJ2-1
TGTGCCACCAGTGATTTGCCGGAGCAGCCCCAGCATTTT	CATSDLPEQPQHF	NA	NA	TRBV24-1	TRBJ1-5
TGCGCCAGCAAGAACAACGGGGGCTCCTACGAGCAGTACTTC	CASKNNGGSYEQYF	NA	NA	TRBV5-1	TRBJ2-7
TGCGCCAGCAGCTACAGAAGCACAGATACGCAGTATTTT	CASSYRSTDTQYF	NA	NA	TRBV5-1	TRBJ2-3
TGTGCCAGCAGTTTCCCCCTTGGACTAGCGGGAGGGGGGGGTCAGGCCAACGTCCTGACTTTC	CASSFPLGLAGGGGQANVLTF	NA	TRBD2	TRBV28	TRBJ2-6
TGTGCCAGCAGCTTTAGCTCTGGAAACACCATATATTTT	CASSFSSGNTIYF	NA	NA	TRBV11-3	TRBJ1-3
TGTGCCAGCAGCTTGTTACTAGCGCCGACAGATACGCAGTATTTT	CASSLLLAPTDTQYF	NA	TRBD2	TRBV5-8	TRBJ2-3
TGCAGTGCTAGTTACAGGGGAATCACGAACACCATATATTTT	CSASYRGITNTIYF	NA	TRBD1	TRBV20-1	TRBJ1-3
TGTGCCAGCAGTTCTGGACAGGGGGCTTATACTGAAGCTTTCTTT	CASSSGQGAYTEAFF	NA	TRBD1	TRBV2	TRBJ1-1
TGTGCCAGCAGCTTTGGGGGTAGCGGGATAAGCACAGATACGCAGTATTTT	CASSFGGSGISTDTQYF	NA	TRBD2	TRBV7-9	TRBJ2-3
TGTGCCAGCAGCTTATCAAGGGGTACTGAAGCTTTCTTT	CASSLSRGTEAFF	NA	NA	TRBV7-6	TRBJ1-1
TGTGCCAGCAGCCACGCACCGGGACTAGCGGGAGACAGCACAGATACGCAGTATTTT	CASSHAPGLAGDSTDTQYF	NA	TRBD2	TRBV3-1/TRBV3-2	TRBJ2-3
TGTGCCAGCAGCCAAGAGTTTCGGTCTAGCGGGAGAAATGAGCAGTTCTTC	CASSQEFRSSGRNEQFF	NA	TRBD2	TRBV4-2	TRBJ2-1
TGTGCCAGCAGCCCCCGGACAGGGGGCGCGCGTTCACCCCTCCACTTT	CASSPRTGGARSPLHF	NA	TRBD1	TRBV3-1/TRBV3-2	TRBJ1-6
TGTGCCAGCAGTTACTCAGCGTTTGTTCGGTACGAGCAGTACTTC	CASSYSAFVRYEQYF	NA	NA	TRBV6-5	TRBJ2-7
TGTGCCCGTCTCCGGGGGGGCTTTGCTTCACCCCTCCACTTT	CARLRGGFASPLHF	NA	NA	TRBV21-1	TRBJ1-6
TGTGCCAGCACCAGGGGGCGTCAAGAGACCCAGTACTTC	CASTRGRQETQYF	NA	TRBD1	TRBV2	TRBJ2-5
TGTGCCTGGAGTAGGGACAGAATCGAGCAGTACTTC	CAWSRDRIEQYF	few	TRBD1	TRBV30	TRBJ2-7
TGTGCCAGCAGCTTAGTAGCAGGGGGATATGGCTACACCTTC	CASSLVAGGYGYTF	NA	TRBD1	TRBV11-2	TRBJ1-2
TGTGCCAGCAAACCGGGGGGAGACAATCAGCCCCAGCATTTT	CASKPGGDNQPQHF	NA	NA	TRBV27	TRBJ1-5
TGTGCCAGCAGCTTAGCAAGCGGGAACTACAATGAGCAGTTCTTC	CASSLASGNYNEQFF	once	TRBD2	TRBV7-6	TRBJ2-1
TGTGCCAGCAGACCGACCTACAGGGGGTTTACAGATACGCAGTATTTT	CASRPTYRGFTDTQYF	NA	TRBD1	TRBV5-6	TRBJ2-3
TGTGCCAGTCGGGCAGGGAACTACGAGCAGTACTTC	CASRAGNYEQYF	NA	NA	TRBV19	TRBJ2-7
TGTGCCTGGAGTGATACAGGGTTTCAGCCCCAGCATTTT	CAWSDTGFQPQHF	NA	NA	TRBV30	TRBJ1-5
TGTGCCAGCAGTTCACTTGGTATGCACGAGCAGTACTTC	CASSSLGMHEQYF	NA	NA	TRBV6-5	TRBJ2-7
TGTGCCAGCAGCCCCCACACCCTCTTAAGCACAGATACGCAGTATTTT	CASSPHTLLSTDTQYF	NA	NA	TRBV9	TRBJ2-3
TGTGCCAGCAGTTACCCCACCAGAACCACCGGGGAGCTGTTTTTT	CASSYPTRTTGELFF	NA	NA	TRBV6-2/TRBV6-3	TRBJ2-2
TGCAGCGTTGTGGAGGGCCTAAACTATGGCTACACCTTC	CSVVEGLNYGYTF	NA	NA	TRBV29-1	TRBJ1-2